Listed here is a single TCR beta chain. The PCR employed 60 Vbeta primers together with 13 Jbeta primers. Original data processing: Approximately 73 million unique TCR beta chains, 9 million to 14 million shared, were counted in a later analysis. The method was immunoSEQ multiplex PCR; TCRdb's version includes in-frame clones alone and lacks a portion of them. V and J calls and clone size come straight from that table; D and trimming were deduced from the DNA. This table holds about 150,000 clones, 75% to 85% found once. The data originate from a study of cytomegalovirus exposure and HLA in healthy donors. Unmatched junction bases numbered 8, after V lost 2 bases and J lost 4 bases. In germline, CDR1 is LNHNV, CDR2 YYDKDF (reference sequence). The CDR3 extends over 16 amino acids.

The sequence came from a man aged 25-45 years in good health and CMV-seropositive. Material: PBMCs. The genes are TRBV15 and TRBJ2-5, with TRBD2 matching over 9 bases. This CDR3 is CATSRPIAGARETQYF. In DNA, the CDR3 is TGTGCCACCAGCAGACCCATAGCGGGGGCGCGAGAGACCCAGTACTTC. Complete variable domain (other parts from reference TRBV15 and TRBJ2-5): DAMVIQNPRYQVTQFGKPVTLSCSQTLNHNVMYWYQQKSSQAPKLLFHYYDKDFNNEADTPDNFQSRRPNTSFCFLDIRSPGLGDTAMYLCATSRPIAGARETQYFGPGTRLLVL.